These 32 T cell receptor beta chains came from one sample sequenced in a study of CD8 T cells in Susac syndrome. RNA totalling about 0.45 to 1 ug underwent reverse transcription with random hexamers. TCRdb recomputed calls from the immunoSEQ multiplex PCR reads with MiXCR, one row per CDR3 protein. The top ten hold approximately 0.08% of the sample, which has roughly 150,000 distinct CDR3 sequences, roughly 95% seen once. Sequences were obtained from CD4+ T cells from PBMCs. All receptors derive from a human donor with Susac syndrome.

A single count supports this clonotype. This chain links TRBV9 with TRBJ2-1; 12 nucleotides match TRBD2. Germline V gives CDR1 SGDLS, CDR2 YYNGEE. The V gene end was trimmed by 4 bases and the J gene end by 0 bases; junction bases not matched to a gene: 5. The length of the CDR3 is 17 residues. The CDR3 DNA sequence: TGTGCCAGCAGCCATAGGACTAGCGGGAACTCCTACAATGAGCAGTTCTTC. This sequence encodes CASSHRTSGNSYNEQFF.

V and J are TRBV3-1 and TRBJ1-2; a possible D gene is TRBD1 (5 bases). Germline CDR1 reads LGHDT; CDR2 reads YNNKEL (reference sequence). V was pared by 1 base and J by 5 bases, with 14 bases between. This CDR3 has 15 residues. DNA for the CDR3: TGTGCCAGCAGCCAAGTAATGCCAGGGCTTTATGGCTACACCTTC. Protein product: CASSQVMPGLYGYTF.

The chain uses TRBV6-5 and TRBJ2-2, with a tentative D call TRBD1 (6 bases). Deletions cut 0 bases from V and 4 bases from J, with 12 bases between. Germline V gives CDR1 MNHEY, CDR2 SVGAGI. The CDR3 extends over 16 amino acids. The CDR3 coding sequence is TGTGCCAGCAGTTACTCGTTGCCAGGGGTCACCGGGGAGCTGTTTTTT. Protein: CASSYSLPGVTGELFF.

This chain links TRBV6-5 with TRBJ2-2; a possible D gene is TRBD1 (5 bases). V was pared by 1 base and J by 6 bases, with 6 bases between. Germline CDR1 MNHEY, CDR2 SVGAGI. The CDR3 spans 13 residues. CDR3 bases: TGTGCCAGCAGTTACTTAGGGGCCGGGGAGCTGTTTTTT. It is translated as CASSYLGAGELFF.

In its sample, this clonotype was seen once. V is TRBV18 and J is TRBJ2-7; no clear D gene. CDR3 length: 16 amino acids. Looked up from germline, CDR1 is KGHSH and CDR2 is LQKENI. V was cut by 2 bases and J by 1 base, with 15 bases left in between. CDR3 nucleotide sequence: TGTGCCAGCTCACCAAACACAGCAGGCGTTTCCTACGAGCAGTACTTC. Its protein is CASSPNTAGVSYEQYF.

The chain links TRBV7-2 to TRBJ2-7; 13 nucleotides agree with TRBD2. CDR1 and CDR2 (germline): SGHTA, FQGNSA. The length of the CDR3 is 15 residues. Trimming at V came to 5 bases and at J to 3 bases, leaving 4 bases not matched to a gene. In DNA, the CDR3 is TGTGCCAGCAGCCGGACTAGCGGGAGTAACTACGAGCAGTACTTC. The encoded protein is CASSRTSGSNYEQYF.

The gene calls are TRBV4-2 and TRBJ2-1, with TRBD2 matching over 10 bases. The germline V gene has CDR1 LGHNA and CDR2 YNFKEQ. The CDR3 is 16 residues long. The V segment lost 2 bases and the J segment 7 bases; nucleotides outside the gene matches: 8. The CDR3 here is CASSQLLAGVRNEQFF. CDR3 in DNA: TGTGCCAGCAGCCAACTCCTAGCGGGGGTTCGAAATGAGCAGTTCTTC.

CDR3 in DNA: TGTGCCAGCAGTTTTGCCAGGGCAGCGGGACAGGGGGCAGGAGAGCAGTACTTC. It yields the protein CASSFARAAGQGAGEQYF. The chain combines TRBV28 with TRBJ2-7; 12 bases agree with TRBD1. CDR1 is MDHEN, CDR2 SYDVKM, per germline. The trim removed 3 bases at V and 7 bases at J, leaving 16 bases unmatched. This CDR3 is 18 amino acids long. Supplemented by reference TRBV28 and TRBJ2-7, the full variable domain reads DVKVTQSSRYLVKRTGEKVFLECVQDMDHENMFWYRQDPGLGLRLIYFSYDVKMKEKGDIPEGYSVSREKKERFSLILESASTNQTSMYLCASSFARAAGQGAGEQYFGPGTRLTVT.

This clonotype was recorded only once. The chain carries TRBV20-1 and TRBJ1-6; the D is unclear. V was trimmed by 1 base and J by 4 bases, leaving 14 bases between them. This CDR3 has 16 amino acids. CDR1 is DFQATT, CDR2 SNEGSKA, per germline (reference sequence). CDR3 sequence: CSARGVVVGYNSPLHF. DNA of the CDR3: TGCAGTGCTAGAGGTGTCGTAGTTGGGTATAATTCACCCCTCCACTTT.

The chain carries TRBV14 and TRBJ2-7; TRBD2 is a possible D gene (5 bases). V was pared by 4 bases and J by 5 bases, with 18 bases between. The CDR3 has 15 residues. The germline V gene has CDR1 SGHDN and CDR2 FVKESK. As DNA, the CDR3 is TGTGCCAGCAGCCCGACGGGGTTCCCTTCCCACGAGCAGTACTTC. Translated: CASSPTGFPSHEQYF.

The chain joins TRBV5-4 to TRBJ1-2, with D unclear. This CDR3 is 15 amino acids long. Per the germline V gene, CDR1 is SGHNT and CDR2 is YYREEE (reference sequence). V was trimmed by 0 bases and J by 0 bases, leaving 9 bases between them. The CDR3 here is CASSLVGNTNYGYTF. The CDR3 DNA reads TGTGCCAGCAGCTTGGTGGGAAATACTAACTATGGCTACACCTTC.

This chain joins TRBV7-6 and TRBJ2-1; tentatively, D is TRBD2 (7 bases). The CDR3 covers 17 residues. V lost 5 bases and J 3 bases, leaving 20 bases between the germline ends. Germline values: CDR1 SGHVS, CDR2 FNYEAQ. The CDR3: CASSRPRGEGLYNEQFF. For the CDR3, the DNA is TGTGCCAGCAGCCGCCCGAGGGGGGAGGGACTCTACAATGAGCAGTTCTTC. Using reference TRBV7-6 and TRBJ2-1 for the parts outside the CDR3, the full variable domain is GAGVSQSPRYKVTKRGQDVALRCDPISGHVSLYWYRQALGQGPEFLTYFNYEAQQDKSGLPNDRFSAERPEGSISTLTIQRTEQRDSAMYRCASSRPRGEGLYNEQFFGPGTRLTVL.

This clonotype was seen once. The chain combines TRBV10-3 with TRBJ2-5; D possibly corresponds to TRBD2 (6 bases). CDR1 and CDR2 (germline): ENHRY, SYGVKD. V was shortened by 10 bases and J by 1 base, with 10 bases between the two germline ends. CDR3 length: 12 amino acids. The CDR3 bases are TGTGCCACTAGCGACCCCCAAGAGACCCAGTACTTC. Its protein product is CATSDPQETQYF.

V is TRBV3-1 and J is TRBJ1-5; 7 bases map to TRBD1. Germline CDR1 LGHDT, CDR2 YNNKEL (reference sequence). Trimming took 1 base from V and 9 from J; bases not matched to a gene: 6. The CDR3 has 14 residues. The CDR3 loop is CASSQGRGRGPQHF. The CDR3 DNA follows: TGTGCCAGCAGCCAAGGGAGGGGGCGCGGGCCCCAGCATTTT.

This rearrangement joins TRBV29-1 to TRBJ2-5; D is possibly TRBD1 or TRBD2 (5 bases each). The CDR3 is made up of 13 amino acids. V was trimmed by 7 bases and J by 9 bases, leaving 21 bases between them. CDR1 is SQVTM, CDR2 ANQGSEA, per germline. The CDR3 DNA reads as TGCAGCGCCACCCTCTCAGGGTCCGGGGCCCAGTACTTC. Its translation is CSATLSGSGAQYF.

The chain carries TRBV29-1 and TRBJ1-6, with a tentative D call TRBD1 (5 bases). The CDR3 contains 14 residues. Trimming pared 4 bases from V and 5 bases from J, leaving 12 bases between. The germline V gene encodes CDR1 SQVTM and CDR2 ANQGSEA. Here the CDR3 reads CSVAAGTDNSPLHF. The CDR3 DNA reads as TGCAGCGTTGCAGCCGGGACGGATAATTCACCCCTCCACTTT.

This clonotype turned up a few times. It is unclear where the CDR3 begins or ends on the DNA, so no DNA is shown, and the CDR3 is as TCRdb lists it. The chain employs TRBV12-3 or TRBV12-4 and TRBJ2-5; the D call in the table, TRBD2, was not verified against the DNA. A total of 13 residues make up the CDR3, ends included. The CDR3: CASSFGPGETQYF.

This chain joins TRBV18 and TRBJ2-7; D perhaps matches TRBD1 (5 bases). Trimming removed 2 bases at V and 2 bases at J, with 16 bases between. CDR1 and CDR2 (germline): KGHSH, LQKENI. CDR3 length: 16 residues. In DNA form, the CDR3 reads TGTGCCAGCTCACCAGGCGGCGGCCAGGGCGCCTACGAGCAGTACTTC. Residues: CASSPGGGQGAYEQYF. Together with reference TRBV18 and TRBJ2-7, the CDR3 gives the full variable domain: NAGVMQNPRHLVRRRGQEARLRCSPMKGHSHVYWYRQLPEEGLKFMVYLQKENIIDESGMPKERFSAEFPKEGPSILRIQQVVRGDSAAYFCASSPGGGQGAYEQYFGPGTRLTVT.

The gene calls are TRBV24-1 and TRBJ2-5, with TRBD2 matching 9 bases. Per germline, CDR1 KGHDR and CDR2 SFDVKD. The CDR3 has 15 amino acids. Losses at the gene ends were 0 bases for V and 4 bases for J; bases not matched to a gene: 2. The CDR3 reads CATSDLIAGAETQYF. The CDR3 DNA reads as TGTGCCACCAGTGATTTGATAGCGGGAGCAGAGACCCAGTACTTC.

V is TRBV6-5 and J is TRBJ1-2, with 8 bases that match TRBD1. Trimming cost V 4 bases and J 4 bases; bases outside gene matches: 5. The CDR3 has 14 residues. The germline gives CDR1 MNHEY, CDR2 SVGAGI. The CDR3 spells CASSSDRAPYGYTF. Written as DNA, the CDR3 is TGTGCCAGCAGTTCGGACAGGGCCCCCTATGGCTACACCTTC.

This chain connects TRBV7-7 to TRBJ2-1; 7 bases line up with TRBD1. After removal of 5 bases from V and 7 bases from J, the junction contained 8 bases not matched to a gene. The germline gives CDR1 SSHAT, CDR2 FNYEAQ (reference sequence). The CDR3 length is 14 residues. The CDR3 spells CASSLDRVRNEQFF. DNA of the CDR3: TGTGCCAGCAGCCTAGACAGGGTGAGGAATGAGCAGTTCTTC.

V usage is TRBV12-3 or TRBV12-4 and J usage is TRBJ2-7, with D possibly being TRBD2 (5 bases). Trimming cost V 1 base and J 2 bases, with 9 bases left between them. CDR3 length: 14 residues. The CDR3 reads CASSLDSAAYEQYF. CDR3 nucleotides: TGTGCCAGCAGTTTAGATAGCGCGGCCTACGAGCAGTACTTC.

The CDR3 DNA reads as TGTGCCAGCAGAACCTCCGCGGGGTACAATGAGCAGTTCTTC. It yields the protein CASRTSAGYNEQFF. This rearrangement joins TRBV3-1 to TRBJ2-1; D perhaps matches TRBD2 (6 bases). There are 14 residues in the CDR3. Looked up from germline, CDR1 is LGHDT and CDR2 is YNNKEL (reference sequence). Trimming cost V 6 bases and J 4 bases, with 13 bases left between them.

CDR3 loop: CSARDPNTQAFF. CDR3 bases: TGCAGTGCTAGAGATCCAAATACCCAAGCTTTCTTT. The chain couples TRBV20-1 to TRBJ1-1; the D is unclear. The CDR3 covers 12 residues. The germline V gene has CDR1 DFQATT and CDR2 SNEGSKA (reference sequence). The germline V and J ends were trimmed by 0 bases and 9 bases, with 11 bases remaining between them.

The chain is built from TRBV29-1 and TRBJ2-3; 12 bases agree with TRBD2. CDR3 length: 15 amino acids. Losses at the gene ends were 5 bases for V and 3 bases for J; bases not matched to a gene: 6. Germline lookup yields CDR1 SQVTM and CDR2 ANQGSEA. The CDR3 sequence is CSVQRLAGVTDTQYF. The CDR3 DNA reads TGCAGCGTTCAAAGACTAGCGGGAGTGACAGATACGCAGTATTTT.

The sample holds one count of this clonotype. The rearrangement uses TRBV2 and TRBJ2-2; no reliable D call. Germline values: CDR1 SNHLY, CDR2 FYNNEI. Trimming shortened V by 8 bases and J by 6 bases, and 10 bases separated the two germline ends. CDR3 length equals 12 residues. DNA of the CDR3: TGTGCCAGCGCTGGCGGCCCCGGGGAGCTGTTTTTT. Translated, it gives CASAGGPGELFF.

The chain joins TRBV20-1 to TRBJ2-1; D is possibly TRBD2 (5 bases). CDR3 length: 15 residues. Per the germline V gene, CDR1 is DFQATT and CDR2 is SNEGSKA (reference sequence). V lost 7 bases and J 0 bases, leaving 16 bases between the germline ends. CDR3 residues: CSVTRRSSSYNEQFF. DNA for the CDR3: TGCAGTGTCACCCGGAGGTCCAGCTCCTACAATGAGCAGTTCTTC.

The V call is TRBV24-1, the J call TRBJ2-1; D might be TRBD1 (6 bases). V shed 3 bases and J shed 10 bases, with 21 bases lying between them. Germline V lookup: CDR1 KGHDR, CDR2 SFDVKD. The CDR3 loop spans 16 amino acids. The CDR3 bases are TGTGCCACCAGTGATCCACGGGTGGGGGCGGTCGAAGAGCAGTTCTTC. Translating it yields CATSDPRVGAVEEQFF.

This CDR3 is CATSEPGLPRQFF. The CDR3 DNA is TGTGCCACCAGTGAACCGGGCCTCCCGAGGCAGTTCTTC. The chain has TRBV24-1 and TRBJ2-1; no reliable D call. Germline loops: CDR1 KGHDR, CDR2 SFDVKD. V lost 4 bases to trimming and J lost 12 bases, with 15 bases between them. The CDR3 contains 13 residues.

The chain carries TRBV19 and TRBJ2-3; a possible D gene is TRBD2 (5 bases). The V and J ends lost 7 bases and 4 bases respectively, with 15 bases between them. This CDR3 is built from 14 residues. Germline values: CDR1 LNHDA, CDR2 SQIVND (reference sequence). The CDR3 region is CASKTPGESDTQYF. CDR3 bases: TGTGCCAGTAAGACGCCCGGGGAGTCAGATACGCAGTATTTT.

The chain couples TRBV20-1 to TRBJ2-7; D gene uncertain. Germline V gives CDR1 DFQATT, CDR2 SNEGSKA (reference sequence). This CDR3 is built from 15 residues. Trimming removed 0 bases from V and 0 bases from J, with 12 bases in between. The CDR3 nucleotides read TGCAGTGCTAGAGATTTGGCAGGCGTCTCCTACGAGCAGTACTTC. Its protein product is CSARDLAGVSYEQYF.

The sample holds one count of this clonotype. The V gene is TRBV9, the J gene TRBJ2-1, with D perhaps matching TRBD1 or TRBD2 (5 bases each). Germline-derived CDR1 and CDR2 are SGDLS and YYNGEE. Trimming pared 1 base from V and 9 bases from J, leaving 8 bases between. This CDR3 is 12 amino acids long. The chain's CDR3 is CASSVRGVEQFF. Written as DNA, the CDR3 is TGTGCCAGCAGCGTAAGAGGGGTTGAGCAGTTCTTC.